This TCR beta chain comes out of a study of blood T cells in healthy people across ages (dated by TCRdb to 2015 to 2017). Describing the broader study: In model experiments, roughly one uniquely barcoded TCR beta cDNA molecule per two T cells was captured by template switching. For two donors (one aged 18 to 29 and one aged 80 or older), the study analyzed two additional independent replicas of 1 million unique cDNA reads from the same blood draw. To track age-related changes in TCR beta repertoire diversity, the study relied on deep sequencing normalized with unique cDNA molecular identifiers. Donors of different ages were randomly distributed across sequencing lanes to avoid experimental bias. The donors were split into four age groups: young (average 16 years), middle-aged (39), aged (more than 55) and long-lived (approximately 80).

The library was produced with 5' RACE. TCRdb names Illumina HiSeq 2500 as the instrument used. A second PCR of about 6 to 12 cycles was performed with a sample-barcoded 5' primer and a J-beta primer mix. Each TCR beta cDNA molecule received a unique molecular identifier from a template-switch 5' adaptor carrying 12 random nucleotides. Each sample yielded at least 2.5 million CDR3-containing paired-end reads. First-strand cDNA was synthesized from all RNA with the Mint cDNA synthesis kit, primed by a TRBC-specific oligonucleotide. All cDNA was treated with uracil-DNA glycosylase and then went through a first 18-cycle PCR with the universal primers M1SS and BC2_uni_R. Per the source publication's procedure: For normalization, 1 million high-quality reads were randomly selected from each sample, with every read carrying a distinct molecular identifier. Reads sharing molecular identifiers were discarded rather than binned into consensus sequences. MiTCR, set to a Q25 quality threshold and the strictest error-elimination algorithm, was used for CDR3 identification, clonotype clustering and error correction. A nonparametric unseen species model with Euler transformation was used to estimate a lower bound on total TCR beta diversity. TCRdb applied fastp at Q25 and MiXCR to the public reads, then kept only in-frame beta chains. Under each unique CDR3 protein, matching rows form one entry showing the most common genes and DNA. It is TCRdb's table, rather than the study itself, that gives the V and J calls and clone size. The sample table contains 910,000 or so distinct CDR3 sequences; only one count was recorded for roughly 51% of them. Over 20% of the sample goes to the ten largest clones.

The investigation overall reported the following: The percentage of naive T cells measured by flow cytometry correlated strongly with observed TCR beta diversity. Conclusive comparison of naive and antigen-experienced compartments was prevented by the profiling of bulk unsorted PBMCs. Observed TCR beta diversity per million T cells fell roughly linearly with age, and a significant reduction was already apparent by age roughly 40. Total diversity estimates from one million sequenced T cells were considered lower bounds and underestimates. Compared with the aged group, the long-lived group had more naive CD4+ T cells, fewer expanded clones and increased TCR diversity, a pattern suggesting age selection. Donor CMV infection status was unknown, potentially confounding age-related changes in expanded clonotypes.

The CDR3 runs 13 amino acids, cysteine and phenylalanine included. Solely the CDR3 DNA is kept, with 39 bases framed from the first base. Sequences SGDLS (CDR1) and YYNGEE (CDR2) are obtained from the germline V gene. Donors were roughly 40 systemically healthy Caucasian individuals from Russia aged roughly 6 to 90 years. Roughly 9.5 milliliters of peripheral blood were drawn from each donor into EDTA-treated Vacutainer tubes. Ficoll-Paque density-gradient centrifugation was used to isolate PBMCs, with at least 6.5 million per sample. Total RNA, at least 5 micrograms per sample, was extracted from PBMCs with Trizol reagent. Naive CD45RAhigh/CD27high T cell percentages were measured by flow cytometry on a PBMC aliquot from every donor. Turning to this clonotype: Its binding antigen is unknown. One junction end does not reproduce the germline sequence, and a read error may be involved.

The source is an older woman in good health. Sequencing was performed on blood. The rearranged segments are TRBV9 and TRBJ2-7, and TRBD2 matches 7 of the central bases. The encoded CDR3 is CVSSVGTTYEQYF. The sequenced DNA: TGTGTCAGCAGCGTAGGGACTACCTACGAGCAGTACTTC.